This T cell receptor beta chain was obtained from a study of T cell repertoires and HLA-DP antigens. Background on the study: Average DNA input: approximately 240 ng for CD137+CD4+ sorts, roughly 1,100 ng pre-culture.

On this clone itself: Its antigen is unidentified.

Profiling relied on immunoSEQ multiplex PCR, and the TCRdb table lists in-frame clones only, not all of them. Among approximately 100,000 clones listed, 86% were seen once. This receptor was obtained from a man in his forties or fifties in good health and CMV-seronegative. Sequenced sample: CD4+ T cells from PBMCs.

Written as DNA, the CDR3 is TGTGCCAGCAGTTACACGGGACAGGGACTTTCTGAGACCCAGTACTTC. This encodes CASSYTGQGLSETQYF. The chain recombines TRBV6-5 with TRBJ2-5; TRBD1 matches 9 bases. This CDR3 is 16 amino acids long. Looked up from germline, CDR1 is MNHEY and CDR2 is SVGAGI. J lost 5 bases, V lost 2 bases, and 9 bases had no gene match.